The subject of this entry is one T cell receptor beta chain. Its specificity is unknown. This sample is drawn from a study of beta chain features in type 1 diabetes. This CDR3 is 18 amino acids long. Trimming took 4 bases from V and 0 from J; bases not matched to a gene: 12. Germline CDR1 and CDR2: SEHNR and FQNEAQ (reference sequence). Study findings and constraints: In comparison with healthy donors, patients had naive, central memory and Treg TCRB repertoires that appeared more similar. The study found moderately but significantly shorter TCRB CDR3s in all four CD4+ subsets of Type 1 diabetes patients.

The authors took one heparinised blood draw, averaging about 116 mL, from each donor. CD4+ cells of the naive, central memory, regulatory and stem cell-like memory types were sorted via CD45RO/CCR7/CD25/CD127/CD95/CD27. The entirety of the isolated RNA underwent reverse transcription, so expressed TCRB transcripts were sequenced. An average of around 3.9 million reads was obtained for naive, central memory and regulatory T cell samples. Assay: immunoSEQ multiplex PCR; the TCRdb copy retains only in-frame clones and omits some. The data contain about 340,000 clones, roughly 13% of them singletons. The genes are TRBV7-9 and TRBJ2-3; 8 nucleotides align to TRBD2. Sequencing used naive CD4+ T cells from blood. This receptor was taken from a woman in her late teens or twenties with type 1 diabetes. The CDR3 here is CASSSSVSSGGSTDTQYF. CDR3 nucleotide sequence: TGTGCCAGCAGCTCCTCCGTCTCCAGCGGGGGTAGCACAGATACGCAGTATTTT.